Listed below are T cell receptor beta chains from one sample, sequenced in a study of blood T cell repertoires in COVID-19. Method: immunoSEQ multiplex PCR; TCRdb's copy keeps in-frame clones and lacks some. This table has roughly 97,000 clones, 76% appearing once. The specimen sequenced was peripheral blood. The source of these receptors is a man aged 70-80 years with acute or convalescent COVID-19. CDR3s include the opening cysteine and the closing phenylalanine or tryptophan. A D gene is named only where the DNA matches it firmly. Clone sizes are given selectively: once, few, many, or a class where the clone is expanded.

NA,NA,TRBJ2-1,TRBV2,CASKEAGGPNEQFF,TGTGCCAGCAAGGAAGCGGGCGGGCCCAATGAGCAGTTCTTC
NA,TRBD2,TRBJ2-1,TRBV3-1/TRBV3-2,CASTLSGSPYNEQFF,TGTGCCAGCACCCTTAGCGGGAGCCCCTACAATGAGCAGTTCTTC
NA,TRBD1,TRBJ1-5,TRBV27,CASTSTGYGGQPQHF,TGTGCCAGCACCTCGACAGGGTACGGGGGTCAGCCCCAGCATTTT
NA,TRBD2,TRBJ2-3,TRBV9,CASSVGGVGTSSQYF,TGTGCCAGCAGCGTAGGAGGAGTGGGGACTAGCTCGCAGTATTTT
NA,TRBD1,TRBJ2-7,TRBV6-5,CASSYSATGIPYEQYF,TGTGCCAGCAGTTACTCTGCGACAGGGATACCCTACGAGCAGTACTTC
NA,TRBD1,TRBJ1-1,TRBV7-2,CASSPMTGLNTEAFF,TGTGCCAGCAGCCCGATGACAGGGTTGAACACTGAAGCTTTCTTT
few,NA,TRBJ1-1,TRBV29-1,CSVLKTGNTEAFF,TGCAGCGTCCTTAAGACAGGGAACACTGAAGCTTTCTTT
many,NA,TRBJ2-2,TRBV10-2,CASTPGVVTGELFF,TGCGCCAGCACTCCGGGAGTCGTGACCGGGGAGCTGTTTTTT
NA,NA,TRBJ1-1,TRBV2,CASSFQDIDTEAFF,TGTGCCAGCAGTTTTCAGGACATTGACACTGAAGCTTTCTTT
NA,TRBD1,TRBJ2-1,TRBV9,CASAPGGGQGGTEQFF,TGTGCCAGTGCCCCCGGAGGGGGACAGGGCGGTACTGAGCAGTTCTTC